The next 30 T cell receptor beta chains were all read from a single sample in a study of T-cell memory formation after mild COVID-19. TCRdb fed the 5' RACE reads into MiXCR, producing one record per CDR3 protein. The sample yields roughly 310,000 distinct CDR3 sequences, about 16% seen once. The material sequenced was PBMCs or a T cell subset sorted from them (not recorded which). The source is a man aged 18 to 35 who had mild COVID-19 (a few samples of this study predate the infection). Cell type and time point are not known.

The rearrangement links TRBV7-9 to TRBJ1-4; D is ambiguous. The germline V gene encodes CDR1 SEHNR and CDR2 FQNEAQ (reference sequence). The V gene lost 3 bases and the J gene lost 8 bases, with 16 bases spanning the gap. The CDR3 totals 15 residues. DNA of the CDR3: TGTGCCAGCAGCTTCTGGACGGCCGCTAGGGAAAAACTGTTTTTT. This encodes CASSFWTAAREKLFF.

This clonotype has only a few counts. This chain joins TRBV28 and TRBJ1-5; TRBD1 might be the D (5 bases). CDR3 length equals 15 residues. The V end lost 7 bases, the J end lost 7 bases, and 20 bases lay between the germline ends. CDR1 and CDR2 from the germline V gene are MDHEN and SYDVKM. The CDR3 DNA sequence: TGTGCCAGCACCCTCGGGAGGGGTTTGGGCCAGCCCCAGCATTTT. This sequence encodes CASTLGRGLGQPQHF.

This clonotype was detected a few times. The chain has TRBV20-1 and TRBJ2-3; possible D gene TRBD1, 6 bases. Trimming took off 3 bases at V and 2 bases at J, with 15 bases between the two ends. This CDR3 is 15 amino acids long. Germline values: CDR1 DFQATT, CDR2 SNEGSKA (reference sequence). The CDR3 nucleotides are TGCAGTGCTAGCCAGGTACAGGGCGCCACAGATACGCAGTATTTT. It encodes CSASQVQGATDTQYF.

The J gene is TRBJ2-7, the V gene TRBV6-2 or TRBV6-3, with D perhaps matching TRBD1 (7 bases). Germline V gene lookup returns CDR1 MNHEY and CDR2 SVGEGT. This CDR3 is built from 16 residues. Trimming removed 0 bases at V and 2 bases at J, with 14 bases between. CDR3 DNA: TGTGCCAGCAGTTACTCCCGGAGGGGGCTGGCCTACGAGCAGTACGTC. It is translated as CASSYSRRGLAYEQYV.

This clonotype was found many times. The V call is TRBV12-3 or TRBV12-4, the J call TRBJ2-1; no definite D call. The CDR3 spans 13 residues. V lost 1 base to trimming and J lost 3 bases, with 4 bases between them. The CDR3 sequence: CASSLGIYNEQFF. Written as DNA, the CDR3 is TGTGCCAGCAGTTTAGGGATCTACAATGAGCAGTTCTTC.

This clonotype was picked up a small number of times. The chain links TRBV4-3 to TRBJ2-1; TRBD2 agrees at 7 bases. The CDR3 is 18 residues long. The J segment lost 7 bases and the V segment lost 1 base, leaving 16 bases of the junction unmatched. The germline V gene has CDR1 LGHNA and CDR2 YSLEER. CDR3 sequence: CASSQAPVGAGSGNEQFF. The CDR3 nucleotides read TGCGCCAGCAGCCAAGCACCGGTGGGAGCGGGGTCTGGGAATGAGCAGTTCTTC.

This chain links TRBV20-1 with TRBJ2-7, with D perhaps TRBD2 (6 bases). The CDR3 is 14 residues long. The V gene's germline CDR1 is DFQATT and CDR2 SNEGSKA (reference sequence). V was pared by 6 bases and J by 3 bases, with 18 bases between. The chain's CDR3 is CSALGRGKGYEQYF. DNA for the CDR3: TGCAGTGCACTAGGGCGGGGAAAAGGCTACGAGCAGTACTTC.

The CDR3 is CASSQELYQPQHF. The CDR3 coding sequence is TGCGCCAGCAGCCAGGAACTCTATCAGCCCCAGCATTTT. The chain employs TRBV4-3 and TRBJ1-5; D ambiguous. Germline CDR1 LGHNA, CDR2 YSLEER. The V and J ends lost 3 bases and 5 bases respectively, with 8 bases between them. The CDR3 is 13 residues long.

This clonotype has only a few counts. This chain connects TRBV9 to TRBJ1-2; D not resolved. The V gene lost 0 bases and the J gene lost 0 bases, with 9 bases spanning the gap. The V gene's germline CDR1 is SGDLS and CDR2 YYNGEE. CDR3 length: 15 amino acids. Written as DNA, the CDR3 is TGTGCCAGCAGCGTAGGAGGGCCCACTAACTATGGCTACACCTTC. Its protein is CASSVGGPTNYGYTF.

The chain combines TRBV12-3 or TRBV12-4 with TRBJ2-1; tentatively, D is TRBD2 (5 bases). This CDR3 spans 13 amino acids. V was trimmed by 4 bases and J by 6 bases, leaving 10 bases between them. The CDR3 nucleotides read TGTGCCAGCAGTTCGGGGTTCGGCAATGAGCAGTTCTTC. Its translation: CASSSGFGNEQFF.

The chain links TRBV9 to TRBJ2-3; D is undetermined. The CDR3 consists of 14 residues. Trimming left V 0 bases short and J 3 bases short, with 8 bases between. Germline loops: CDR1 SGDLS, CDR2 YYNGEE. The CDR3 DNA reads TGTGCCAGCAGCGTAGCTATAGGTACAGATACGCAGTATTTT. Its translation: CASSVAIGTDTQYF.

This clonotype was seen a handful of times. This chain links TRBV5-5 with TRBJ2-7; D uncertain. V lost 1 base, J lost 0 bases, and 11 bases lay in between. Per germline, CDR1 SGHKS and CDR2 YYEKEE (reference sequence). The CDR3 contains 15 residues. The CDR3 is CASSLRWGSSYEQYF. CDR3 coding DNA: TGTGCCAGCAGCTTGCGCTGGGGAAGCTCCTACGAGCAGTACTTC.

This clonotype occurred once. CDR3 sequence reads: CASSLARTTAGEKLFF. The CDR3 DNA reads as TGCGCCAGCAGCTTGGCCCGGACGACGGCAGGGGAAAAACTGTTTTTT. The J gene is TRBJ1-4, the V gene TRBV5-1, with D maybe TRBD1 (5 bases). Per the germline V gene, CDR1 is SGHRS and CDR2 is YFSETQ. The V and J ends lost 0 bases and 8 bases respectively, with 17 bases between them. The CDR3 loop spans 16 amino acids.

V is TRBV4-3 and J is TRBJ2-2; unclear D gene. CDR1 and CDR2 from the germline V gene are LGHNA and YSLEER. CDR3 length equals 13 residues. V was cut by 1 base and J by 8 bases, with 8 bases left in between. The CDR3 sequence: CASSQGSVGELFF. The CDR3 bases are TGCGCCAGCAGCCAAGGCTCGGTGGGGGAGCTGTTTTTT.

This clonotype was counted at least ten times. V gene TRBV11-1 combines with J gene TRBJ2-1, with a weak D call TRBD1 (7 bases). The germline CDR1 and CDR2 sequences are SGHAT and FQDESV (reference sequence). V gave up 0 bases and J gave up 1 base, with 10 bases separating them. The CDR3 spans 16 residues. In nucleotides, the CDR3 is TGTGCCAGCAGCTTAGCGTCAGGGGGGTCCTACAATGAGCAGTTCTTC. This encodes CASSLASGGSYNEQFF. The variable domain in full, with the rest retrieved from reference TRBV11-1 and TRBJ2-1, is EAEVAQSPRYKITEKSQAVAFWCDPISGHATLYWYRQILGQGPELLVQFQDESVVDDSQLPKDRFSAERLKGVDSTLKIQPAELGDSAMYLCASSLASGGSYNEQFFGPGTRLTVL.

This clonotype has only a few counts. V usage is TRBV6-5 and J usage is TRBJ1-3; a possible D gene is TRBD1 (5 bases). The V end was cut by 6 bases, the J end by 9 bases, with 15 bases between. The CDR3 loop spans 13 amino acids. Germline CDR1 is MNHEY and CDR2 is SVGAGI. CDR3 sequence: CASSEYRLSTIYF. CDR3 DNA sequence: TGTGCCAGCAGCGAATACAGGCTCAGCACCATATATTTT.

There are many counts of this clonotype. The chain links TRBV12-3 or TRBV12-4 to TRBJ2-2; maybe TRBD2 (6 bases). This CDR3 is built from 16 residues. The V gene lost 8 bases and the J gene lost 0 bases, with 16 bases spanning the gap. The CDR3 region is CASRRGRLANTGELFF. The CDR3 DNA is TGTGCCAGCCGAAGGGGAAGACTAGCGAACACCGGGGAGCTGTTTTTT.

This clonotype appeared a few times. This sequence joins TRBV18 and TRBJ1-2; TRBD1 agrees at 8 bases. Trimming at V came to 3 bases and at J to 14 bases, leaving 14 bases not matched to a gene. The CDR3 is 14 residues long. CDR1 and CDR2 from the germline V gene are KGHSH and LQKENI. DNA of the CDR3: TGTGCCAGCTCACCTCAACCGGGACAGGACTTTTGGACCTTC. Translated, it gives CASSPQPGQDFWTF. The complete variable domain, with remaining parts taken from reference TRBV18 and TRBJ1-2, reads NAGVMQNPRHLVRRRGQEARLRCSPMKGHSHVYWYRQLPEEGLKFMVYLQKENIIDESGMPKERFSAEFPKEGPSILRIQQVVRGDSAAYFCASSPQPGQDFWTFGSGTRLTVV.

The chain couples TRBV2 to TRBJ2-7; perhaps TRBD1 as D (6 bases). This CDR3 contains 15 residues. V was shortened by 5 bases and J by 3 bases, with 17 bases between the two germline ends. Looked up from germline, CDR1 is SNHLY and CDR2 is FYNNEI. The CDR3 spells CASSFPQGTGYEQYF. CDR3 DNA: TGTGCCAGCAGTTTCCCACAGGGAACCGGCTACGAGCAGTACTTC.

The rearrangement links TRBV10-3 to TRBJ2-5; D is tentatively TRBD1 or TRBD2 (5 bases each). The CDR3 has 13 residues. Trimming stripped 6 bases from V and 0 bases from J, with 8 bases between. Per germline, CDR1 ENHRY and CDR2 SYGVKD. The CDR3, as DNA: TGTGCCATCAGAGGGACGGACCAAGAGACCCAGTACTTC. Its translation is CAIRGTDQETQYF.

The chain uses TRBV6-6 and TRBJ2-5; 7 bases agree with TRBD2. This CDR3 spans 14 amino acids. Germline V gene data show CDR1 as MNHNY and CDR2 as SVGAGI (reference sequence). With 0 bases clipped from V and 5 bases from J, the junction kept 3 bases outside the gene matches. CDR3 nucleotides: TGTGCCAGCAGTTACTCGAAACTAGCGGAGACCCAGTACTTC. Residues: CASSYSKLAETQYF.

Of note for this clonotype: Mismatch with germline at one junction end may stem from a read error. CDR3 region: CSARLGGLSPF. CDR3 bases: TGCAGTGCTAGACTGGGGGGACTTTCCCCTTTC. The chain uses TRBV20-1 and TRBJ2-1, with D tentatively TRBD2 (6 bases). Germline loops: CDR1 DFQATT, CDR2 SNEGSKA (reference sequence). The CDR3 is 11 amino acids.

This clonotype was recorded a few times. This chain links TRBV7-2 with TRBJ1-6, with D perhaps matching TRBD1 (5 bases). Trimming took 1 base from V and 7 from J, leaving 20 bases between them. The germline CDR1 and CDR2 sequences are SGHTA and FQGNSA. CDR3 size: 18 residues. The CDR3 is CASSLEGVRLLSNSPLHF. The CDR3 bases are TGTGCCAGCAGCTTAGAAGGGGTCAGACTGCTATCGAATTCACCCCTCCACTTT.

This clonotype was observed a few times. V gene TRBV28 combines with J gene TRBJ2-6; tentative D call: TRBD2 (5 bases). The CDR3 totals 15 residues. With 10 bases removed from V and 0 bases from J, the gap between germline ends came to 13 bases. The V gene's germline CDR1 is MDHEN and CDR2 SYDVKM. The CDR3 coding sequence is TGTGCCACCTCTGGACGGGACTCTGGGGCCAACGTCCTGACTTTC. The encoded protein is CATSGRDSGANVLTF.

For this clonotype: Germline is not matched at one junction end, which may reflect a read error. The rearrangement links TRBV7-6 to TRBJ1-1; no clear D. This CDR3 is 12 amino acids long. CDR1 and CDR2 from the germline V gene are SGHVS and FNYEAQ. In DNA form, the CDR3 reads TGTGCCAGCAGCTCCCCCGGAGGGCGGTTGGGGTTT. Translated, it gives CASSSPGGRLGF.

The sample holds a few counts of this clonotype. The V and J genes are TRBV30 and TRBJ2-7; D ambiguous. The germline gives CDR1 GTSNPN, CDR2 SVGIG (reference sequence). V lost 0 bases and J lost 3, with 9 bases in between. This CDR3 is built from 13 residues. The chain's CDR3 is CAWSVNRNYEQYF. The CDR3 coding sequence is TGTGCCTGGAGTGTGAACAGAAACTACGAGCAGTACTTC.

This clonotype was detected only a few times. V gene TRBV6-5 combines with J gene TRBJ1-2; 10 nucleotides line up with TRBD1. Looked up from germline, CDR1 is MNHEY and CDR2 is SVGAGI. This CDR3 is built from 15 residues. The V gene end was trimmed by 2 bases and the J gene end by 7 bases; junction bases not matched to a gene: 7. The CDR3 DNA is TGTGCCAGCAGTTACATGGACAGGGGGTATGGTGGCTACACCTTC. Residues: CASSYMDRGYGGYTF.

This clonotype was counted a few times. This chain joins TRBV6-1 and TRBJ2-3; 8 positions match TRBD1. This CDR3 spans 17 amino acids. J was trimmed by 0 bases and V by 8 bases; bases with no gene match: 13. CDR1 and CDR2 (germline): MNHNS, SASEGT. The CDR3 DNA reads as TGTGCCAGCTCAAGCCCCTGGGACAGGCCTAGCACAGATACGCAGTATTTT. Its translation: CASSSPWDRPSTDTQYF.

The CDR3 region has the DNA TGTGCCAGCAGCCCCCGAAGGGGATACTATGGCTACACCTTC. This gives the protein CASSPRRGYYGYTF. J is TRBJ1-2 and V is TRBV13; D is possibly TRBD1 (5 bases). Trimming removed 5 bases from V and 3 bases from J, with 13 bases in between. CDR3 size: 14 residues. Germline V gene lookup returns CDR1 PRHDT and CDR2 FYEKMQ (reference sequence).

The chain uses TRBV5-5 and TRBJ2-7, with TRBD2 identical over 11 bases. Per the germline V gene, CDR1 is SGHKS and CDR2 is YYEKEE (reference sequence). The CDR3 loop spans 17 amino acids. The V segment lost 4 bases and the J segment 6 bases; nucleotides outside the gene matches: 15. CDR3 nucleotides: TGTGCCAGCAGCCTGCAACTAGCGGGGGAACCCTTGGGCGAGCAGTACTTC. Translating gives CASSLQLAGEPLGEQYF.